This is a list of T cell receptor beta chains from one sample in a study of Ad26.COV2.S vaccination and SARS-CoV-2 variants. Using immunoSEQ multiplex PCR, the repertoire was profiled, and TCRdb retains in-frame clones only, with some absent. The sample consists of about 390,000 clones, around nine tenths of them appearing once. Sequenced here: peripheral blood, sampled in a trial of Ad26.COV2.S vaccine versus placebo. The receptors come from a person between 18 and 60 years old who received the Ad26.COV2.S COVID-19 vaccine or a placebo. Both conserved end residues are part of each CDR3. Fields, in order: J gene, clone size, D gene, V gene, CDR3 protein, CDR3 DNA. D genes are given only for firm matches. For some rows the clone size is stated as once, few or many, or as a class when expanded; others skip it.

TRBJ2-1,NA,NA,TRBV5-6,CASSLVKGSYNEQFF,TGTGCCAGCAGCTTGGTAAAGGGCTCCTACAATGAGCAGTTCTTC
TRBJ1-6,NA,TRBD1,TRBV5-5,CASSPGTANSPLHF,TGTGCCAGCAGTCCCGGGACAGCTAATTCACCCCTCCACTTT
TRBJ2-1,NA,NA,TRBV4-3,CASSQEGSSYNEQFF,TGCGCCAGCAGCCAAGAAGGGTCCTCCTACAATGAGCAGTTCTTC
TRBJ2-1,once,NA,TRBV5-1,CASSLQTNEQFF,TGCGCCAGCAGCTTGCAGACTAATGAGCAGTTCTTC
TRBJ1-6,few,NA,TRBV6-1,CASSDLQGYSPLHF,TGTGCCAGCAGTGACCTACAGGGATATTCACCCCTCCACTTT
TRBJ2-7,NA,TRBD1,TRBV19,CASSPGQGSSYEQYF,TGTGCCAGTAGCCCGGGACAGGGAAGCTCCTACGAGCAGTACTTC
TRBJ2-2,NA,NA,TRBV19,CASSKDRMYTGELFF,TGTGCCAGTAGTAAGGACAGAATGTATACCGGGGAGCTGTTTTTT
TRBJ2-7,NA,NA,TRBV19,CASSIGGTAAFYEQYF,TGTGCCAGTAGTATAGGGGGCACAGCCGCATTCTACGAGCAGTACTTC
TRBJ1-1,NA,NA,TRBV7-9,CASSLSTGRWRTEAFF,TGTGCCAGCAGCTTATCAACAGGGCGTTGGAGGACTGAAGCTTTCTTT
TRBJ2-7,NA,NA,TRBV27,CASSLSSTYEQYF,TGTGCCAGCAGTCTCTCCTCGACCTACGAGCAGTACTTC
TRBJ1-4,few,NA,TRBV5-6,CASSLSQNSVKLFF,TGTGCCAGCAGCTTATCCCAGAATTCAGTAAAACTGTTTTTT
TRBJ2-1,NA,TRBD2,TRBV3-1/TRBV3-2,CASSQPSRAGGDEQFF,TGTGCCAGCAGCCAACCCTCTAGGGCGGGAGGCGATGAGCAGTTCTTC
TRBJ2-1,NA,TRBD2,TRBV4-1,CASRTSGGPSGNEQFF,TGCGCCAGCCGGACTAGCGGGGGGCCGTCTGGGAATGAGCAGTTCTTC
TRBJ2-3,NA,NA,TRBV7-2,CASSLGGTRTDTQYF,TGTGCCAGCAGCTTAGGCGGGACTCGCACAGATACGCAGTATTTT
TRBJ2-4,NA,TRBD1,TRBV4-1,CASSRPGGDRAPAMGVQYF,TGCGCCAGCAGCCGCCCTGGGGGGGACAGGGCCCCAGCGATGGGCGTTCAGTACTTC
TRBJ2-3,NA,NA,TRBV5-6,CASSGAYDTQYF,TGTGCCAGCAGTGGAGCGTACGATACGCAGTATTTT
TRBJ1-6,once,NA,TRBV27,CASSLSGRTRSPLHF,TGTGCCAGCAGTTTATCCGGCCGAACGAGGTCACCCCTCCACTTT
TRBJ2-1,NA,TRBD2,TRBV5-1,CASSWTSGFYNEQFF,TGCGCCAGCAGCTGGACTAGCGGATTCTACAATGAGCAGTTCTTC
TRBJ2-7,NA,NA,TRBV12-3/TRBV12-4,CASSLGVWEQYF,TGTGCCAGCAGTTTAGGTGTCTGGGAGCAGTACTTC
TRBJ1-4,NA,TRBD1,TRBV6-5,CASSYGTGLNEKLFF,TGTGCCAGCAGTTACGGGACAGGACTGAATGAAAAACTGTTTTTT
TRBJ1-2,NA,NA,TRBV7-2,CASSLEAGALYGYTF,TGTGCCAGCAGCTTAGAGGCAGGGGCCCTCTATGGCTACACCTTC
TRBJ2-3,NA,NA,TRBV2,CASSLPPVGGGRTDTQYF,TGTGCCAGCAGTCTACCCCCGGTTGGGGGGGGGCGCACAGATACGCAGTATTTT
TRBJ1-2,NA,NA,TRBV7-9,CASSSAEGLLNYGYTF,TGTGCCAGCAGCTCCGCAGAGGGACTGCTGAACTATGGCTACACCTTC
TRBJ2-1,NA,NA,TRBV7-2,CASSSGSSSYNEQFF,TGTGCCAGCAGCTCCGGGTCAAGCTCCTACAATGAGCAGTTCTTC
TRBJ1-3,NA,NA,TRBV12-3/TRBV12-4,CASSLRGWDTIYF,TGTGCCAGCAGTCTCAGGGGCTGGGACACCATATATTTT
TRBJ1-6,NA,NA,TRBV27,CASSLYAGFLGSPLHF,TGTGCCAGCAGTTTATATGCAGGGTTTCTCGGCTCACCCCTCCACTTT
TRBJ2-3,NA,NA,TRBV12-3/TRBV12-4,CASSWGANTQYF,TGTGCCAGCAGTTGGGGGGCGAATACGCAGTATTTT
TRBJ1-4,NA,NA,TRBV12-3/TRBV12-4,CASSPGGVKLFF,TGTGCCAGCAGTCCTGGCGGGGTGAAACTGTTTTTT
TRBJ1-6,NA,NA,TRBV10-2,CASSEVAVYSPLHF,TGCGCCAGCAGTGAAGTGGCAGTCTATTCACCCCTCCACTTT
TRBJ1-1,NA,NA,TRBV19,CASSIRGRVEAFF,TGTGCCAGTAGTATCAGGGGACGAGTTGAAGCTTTCTTT
TRBJ1-1,few,NA,TRBV11-2,CASSLGARGAEAFF,TGTGCCAGCAGCTTAGGGGCTCGGGGCGCTGAAGCTTTCTTT
TRBJ2-1,NA,TRBD1,TRBV7-9,CASSLEDRGDEQFF,TGTGCCAGCAGCTTAGAGGACAGGGGGGATGAGCAGTTCTTC
TRBJ2-7,NA,NA,TRBV28,CASGRGLYEQYF,TGTGCCAGCGGGAGGGGGCTTTACGAGCAGTACTTC
TRBJ2-1,NA,TRBD1,TRBV20-1,CSAAGGEQFF,TGCAGTGCTGCAGGGGGTGAGCAGTTCTTC
TRBJ1-3,once,NA,TRBV7-8,CASSPGPSGNTIYF,TGTGCCAGCAGCCCCGGTCCCTCTGGAAACACCATATATTTT
TRBJ1-2,NA,NA,TRBV19,CASSSRTPGRNYGYTF,TGTGCCAGTAGTTCCCGGACCCCCGGTAGGAACTATGGCTACACCTTC
TRBJ2-4,NA,NA,TRBV18,CASSLQRERNIQYF,TGTGCCAGCTCACTCCAGAGGGAGCGGAACATTCAGTACTTC
TRBJ1-3,NA,NA,TRBV7-9,CASSLTPGADPSGNTIYF,TGTGCCAGCAGCTTGACCCCGGGGGCGGACCCCTCTGGAAACACCATATATTTT
TRBJ2-7,NA,TRBD2,TRBV30,CARYPATSGGSYEQYF,TGTGCCCGATATCCCGCGACTAGCGGGGGCTCCTACGAGCAGTACTTC
TRBJ2-4,NA,NA,TRBV19,CASSPGPRNIQYF,TGTGCCAGTAGTCCAGGACCCCGAAACATTCAGTACTTC
TRBJ1-4,NA,NA,TRBV6-1,CASSGLTPPGPTNEKLFF,TGTGCCAGCAGTGGACTGACACCCCCCGGCCCAACTAATGAAAAACTGTTTTTT
TRBJ2-3,once,NA,TRBV3-1/TRBV3-2,CASSQGAGETDTQYF,TGTGCCAGCAGCCAGGGGGCAGGGGAGACAGATACGCAGTATTTT
TRBJ1-2,NA,TRBD1,TRBV19,CASSDHRDRSGYTF,TGTGCCAGTAGTGACCACCGGGACAGAAGTGGCTACACCTTC
TRBJ1-2,NA,NA,TRBV24-1,CATSRGTNYGYTF,TGTGCCACCAGTCGGGGCACTAACTATGGCTACACCTTC
TRBJ1-2,NA,TRBD1,TRBV14,CASSQVSGTGVNYGYTF,TGTGCCAGCAGCCAAGTCTCCGGGACAGGGGTAAACTATGGCTACACCTTC
TRBJ1-1,NA,NA,TRBV21-1,CASSNGAESTNTEAFF,TGTGCCAGCAGCAATGGGGCGGAATCTACGAACACTGAAGCTTTCTTT
TRBJ1-2,NA,NA,TRBV4-3,CASSQERDNYGYTF,TGCGCCAGCAGTCAAGAGAGGGATAACTATGGCTACACCTTC
TRBJ2-1,NA,TRBD2,TRBV6-4,CASSPERGGRYEQFF,TGTGCCAGTTCCCCGGAGCGGGGGGGCCGCTATGAGCAGTTCTTC
TRBJ1-6,NA,TRBD1,TRBV18,CASSRTGDNSPLHF,TGTGCCAGCTCAAGGACAGGGGATAATTCACCCCTCCACTTT
TRBJ2-1,few,NA,TRBV7-9,CASSLGDNEQFF,TGTGCCAGCAGCTTAGGAGACAATGAGCAGTTCTTC
TRBJ2-1,NA,NA,TRBV11-2,CASSLLGTALSYNEQFF,TGTGCCAGCAGCTTATTGGGAACCGCCCTCTCCTACAATGAGCAGTTCTTC
TRBJ1-6,NA,TRBD1,TRBV3-1/TRBV3-2,CASSQGTGTGFRSPLHF,TGTGCCAGCAGCCAAGGGACCGGGACAGGGTTTCGATCACCCCTCCACTTT
TRBJ1-3,NA,TRBD1,TRBV7-2,CASSPRTGTGNTIYF,TGTGCCAGCAGCCCGCGGACAGGGACTGGAAACACCATATATTTT
TRBJ2-7,NA,NA,TRBV12-5,CASGLVVDRLVSHEQYF,TGTGCTAGTGGTTTGGTAGTTGATAGACTAGTAAGCCACGAGCAGTACTTC